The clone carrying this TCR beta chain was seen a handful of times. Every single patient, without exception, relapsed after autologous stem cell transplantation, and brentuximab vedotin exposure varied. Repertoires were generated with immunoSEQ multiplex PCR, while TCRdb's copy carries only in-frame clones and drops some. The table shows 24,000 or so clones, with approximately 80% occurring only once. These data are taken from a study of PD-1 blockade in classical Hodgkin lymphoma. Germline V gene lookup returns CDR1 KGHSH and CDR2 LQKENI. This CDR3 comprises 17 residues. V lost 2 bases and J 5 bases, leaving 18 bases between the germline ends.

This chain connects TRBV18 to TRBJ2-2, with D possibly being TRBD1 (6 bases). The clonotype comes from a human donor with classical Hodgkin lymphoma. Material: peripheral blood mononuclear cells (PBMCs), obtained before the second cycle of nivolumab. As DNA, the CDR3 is TGTGCCAGCTCACCAAGACTATTGGACAGTGTAACCGGGGAGCTGTTTTTT. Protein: CASSPRLLDSVTGELFF.